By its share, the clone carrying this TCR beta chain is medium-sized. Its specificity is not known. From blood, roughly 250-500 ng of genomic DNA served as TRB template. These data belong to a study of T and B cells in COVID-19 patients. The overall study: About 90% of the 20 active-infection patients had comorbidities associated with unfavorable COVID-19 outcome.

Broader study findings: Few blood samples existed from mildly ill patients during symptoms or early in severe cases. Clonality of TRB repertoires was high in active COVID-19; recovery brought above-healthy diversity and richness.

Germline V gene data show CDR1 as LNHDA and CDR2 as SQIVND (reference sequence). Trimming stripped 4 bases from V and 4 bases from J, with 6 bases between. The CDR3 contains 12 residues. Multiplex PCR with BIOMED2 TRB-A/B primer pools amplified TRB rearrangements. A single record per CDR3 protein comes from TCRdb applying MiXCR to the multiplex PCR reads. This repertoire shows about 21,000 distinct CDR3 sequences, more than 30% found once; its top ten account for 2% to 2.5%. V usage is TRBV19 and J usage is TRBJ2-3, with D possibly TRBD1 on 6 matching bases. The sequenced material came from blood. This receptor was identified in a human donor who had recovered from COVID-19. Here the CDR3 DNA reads TGTGCCAGTAGTAAGGGGGCAGATACGCAGTATTTT. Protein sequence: CASSKGADTQYF.